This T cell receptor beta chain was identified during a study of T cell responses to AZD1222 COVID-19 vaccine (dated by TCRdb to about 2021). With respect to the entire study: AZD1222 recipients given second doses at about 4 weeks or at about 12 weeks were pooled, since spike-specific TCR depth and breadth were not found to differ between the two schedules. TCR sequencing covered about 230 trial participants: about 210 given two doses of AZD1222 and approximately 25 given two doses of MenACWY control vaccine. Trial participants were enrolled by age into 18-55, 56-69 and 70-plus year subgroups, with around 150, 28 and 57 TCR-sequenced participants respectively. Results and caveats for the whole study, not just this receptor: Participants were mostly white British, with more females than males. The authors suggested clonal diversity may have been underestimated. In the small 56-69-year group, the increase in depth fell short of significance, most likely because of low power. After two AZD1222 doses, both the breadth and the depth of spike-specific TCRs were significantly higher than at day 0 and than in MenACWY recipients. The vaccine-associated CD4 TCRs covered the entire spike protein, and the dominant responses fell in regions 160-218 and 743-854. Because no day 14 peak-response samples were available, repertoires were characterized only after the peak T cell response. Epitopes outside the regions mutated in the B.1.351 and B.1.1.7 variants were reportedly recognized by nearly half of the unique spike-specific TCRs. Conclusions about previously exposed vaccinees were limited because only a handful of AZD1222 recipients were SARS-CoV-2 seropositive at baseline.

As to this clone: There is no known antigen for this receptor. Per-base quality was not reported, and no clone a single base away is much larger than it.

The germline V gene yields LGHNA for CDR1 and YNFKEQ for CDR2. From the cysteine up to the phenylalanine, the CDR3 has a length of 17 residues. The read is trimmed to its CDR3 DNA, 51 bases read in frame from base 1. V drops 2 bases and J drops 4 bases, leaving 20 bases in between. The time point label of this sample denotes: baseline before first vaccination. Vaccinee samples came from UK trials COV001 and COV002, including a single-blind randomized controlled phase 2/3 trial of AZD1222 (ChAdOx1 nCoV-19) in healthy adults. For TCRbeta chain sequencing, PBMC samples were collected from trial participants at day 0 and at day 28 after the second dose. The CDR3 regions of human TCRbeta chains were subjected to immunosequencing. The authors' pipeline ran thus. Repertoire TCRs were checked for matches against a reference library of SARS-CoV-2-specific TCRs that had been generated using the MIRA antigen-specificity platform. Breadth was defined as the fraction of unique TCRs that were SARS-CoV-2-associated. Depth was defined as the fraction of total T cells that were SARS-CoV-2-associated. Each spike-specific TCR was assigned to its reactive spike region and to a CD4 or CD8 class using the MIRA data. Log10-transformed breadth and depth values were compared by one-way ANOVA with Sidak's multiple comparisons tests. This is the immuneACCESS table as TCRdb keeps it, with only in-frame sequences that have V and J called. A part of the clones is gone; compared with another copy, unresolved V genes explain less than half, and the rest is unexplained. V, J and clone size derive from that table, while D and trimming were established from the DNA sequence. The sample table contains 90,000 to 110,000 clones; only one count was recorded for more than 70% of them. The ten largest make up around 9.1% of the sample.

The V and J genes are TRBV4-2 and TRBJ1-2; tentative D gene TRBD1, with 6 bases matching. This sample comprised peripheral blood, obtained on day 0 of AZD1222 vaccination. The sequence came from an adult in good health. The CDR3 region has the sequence CASSQFGPPRGVYGYTF. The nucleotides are TGTGCCAGCAGCCAATTTGGGCCCCCCAGGGGTGTCTATGGCTACACCTTC.